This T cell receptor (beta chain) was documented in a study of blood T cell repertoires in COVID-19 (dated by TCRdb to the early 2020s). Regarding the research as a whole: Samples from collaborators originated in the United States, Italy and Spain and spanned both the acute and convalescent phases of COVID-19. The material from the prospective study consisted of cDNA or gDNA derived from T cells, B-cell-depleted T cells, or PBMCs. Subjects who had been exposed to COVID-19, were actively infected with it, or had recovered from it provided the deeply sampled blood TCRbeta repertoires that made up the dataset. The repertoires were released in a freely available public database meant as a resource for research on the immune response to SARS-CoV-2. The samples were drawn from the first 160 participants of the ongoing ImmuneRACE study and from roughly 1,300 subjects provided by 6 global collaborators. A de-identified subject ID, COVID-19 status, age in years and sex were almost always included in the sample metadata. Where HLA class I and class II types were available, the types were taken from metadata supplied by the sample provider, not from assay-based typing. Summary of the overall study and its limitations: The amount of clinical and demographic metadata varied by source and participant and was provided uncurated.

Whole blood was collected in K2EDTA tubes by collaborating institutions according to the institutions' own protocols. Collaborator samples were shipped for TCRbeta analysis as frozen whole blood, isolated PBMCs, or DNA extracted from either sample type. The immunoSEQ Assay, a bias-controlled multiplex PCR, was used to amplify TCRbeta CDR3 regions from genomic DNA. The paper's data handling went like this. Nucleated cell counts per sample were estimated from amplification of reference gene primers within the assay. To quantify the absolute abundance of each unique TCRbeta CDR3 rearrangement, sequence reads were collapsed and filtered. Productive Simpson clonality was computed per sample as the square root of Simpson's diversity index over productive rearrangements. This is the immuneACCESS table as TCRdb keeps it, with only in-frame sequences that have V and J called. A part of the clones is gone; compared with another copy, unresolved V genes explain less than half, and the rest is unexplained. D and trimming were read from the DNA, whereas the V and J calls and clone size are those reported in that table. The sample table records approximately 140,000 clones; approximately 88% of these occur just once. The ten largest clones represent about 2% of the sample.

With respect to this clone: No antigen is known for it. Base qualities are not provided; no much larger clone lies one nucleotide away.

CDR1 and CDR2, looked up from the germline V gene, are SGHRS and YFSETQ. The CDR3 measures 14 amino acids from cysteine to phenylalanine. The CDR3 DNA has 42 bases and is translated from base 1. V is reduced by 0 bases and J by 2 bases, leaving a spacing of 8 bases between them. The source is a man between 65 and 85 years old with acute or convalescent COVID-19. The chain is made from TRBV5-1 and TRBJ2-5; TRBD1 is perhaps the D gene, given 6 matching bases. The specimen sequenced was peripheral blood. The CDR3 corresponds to CASSLEGQQETQYF. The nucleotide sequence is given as TGCGCCAGCAGCTTGGAAGGACAGCAAGAGACCCAGTACTTC. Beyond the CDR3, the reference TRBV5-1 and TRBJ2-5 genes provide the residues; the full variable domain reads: KAGVTQTPRYLIKTRGQQVTLSCSPISGHRSVSWYQQTPGQGLQFLFEYFSETQRNKGNFPGRFSGRQFSNSRSEMNVSTLELGDSALYLCASSLEGQQETQYFGPGTRLLVL.